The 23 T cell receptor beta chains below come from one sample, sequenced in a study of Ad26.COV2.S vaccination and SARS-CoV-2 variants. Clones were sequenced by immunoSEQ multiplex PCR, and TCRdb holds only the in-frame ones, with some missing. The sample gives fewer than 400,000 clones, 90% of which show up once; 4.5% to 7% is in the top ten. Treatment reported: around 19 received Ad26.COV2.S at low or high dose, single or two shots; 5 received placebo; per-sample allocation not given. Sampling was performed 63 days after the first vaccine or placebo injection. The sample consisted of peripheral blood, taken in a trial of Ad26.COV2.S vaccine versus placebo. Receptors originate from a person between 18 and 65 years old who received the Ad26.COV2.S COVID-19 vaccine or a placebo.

This CDR3 reads CASSQQWTRKNMNTEAFF. The CDR3 bases are TGCGCCAGCAGCCAACAGTGGACACGAAAAAACATGAACACTGAAGCTTTCTTT. This chain uses TRBV4-3 with TRBJ1-1; tentatively, D is TRBD1 (5 bases). This CDR3 is built from 18 residues. Germline V gene sequence: CDR1 LGHNA, CDR2 YSLEER. Trimming stripped 2 bases from V and 0 bases from J, with 19 bases between.

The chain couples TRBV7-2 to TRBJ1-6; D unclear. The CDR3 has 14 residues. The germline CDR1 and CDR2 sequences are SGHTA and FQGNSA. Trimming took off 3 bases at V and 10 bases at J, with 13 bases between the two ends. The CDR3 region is CASSLSGVGSPLHF. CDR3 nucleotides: TGTGCCAGCAGCTTGAGCGGTGTAGGGTCACCCCTCCACTTT. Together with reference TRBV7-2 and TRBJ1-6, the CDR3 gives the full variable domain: GAGVSQSPSNKVTEKGKDVELRCDPISGHTALYWYRQSLGQGLEFLIYFQGNSAPDKSGLPSDRFSAERTGGSVSTLTIQRTQQEDSAVYLCASSLSGVGSPLHFGNGTRLTVT.

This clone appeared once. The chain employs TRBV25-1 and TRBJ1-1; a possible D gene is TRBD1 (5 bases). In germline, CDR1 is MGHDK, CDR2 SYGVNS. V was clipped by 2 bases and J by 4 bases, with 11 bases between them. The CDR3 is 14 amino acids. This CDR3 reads CASSEQGRSTEAFF. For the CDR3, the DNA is TGTGCCAGCAGTGAACAGGGAAGGAGCACTGAAGCTTTCTTT.

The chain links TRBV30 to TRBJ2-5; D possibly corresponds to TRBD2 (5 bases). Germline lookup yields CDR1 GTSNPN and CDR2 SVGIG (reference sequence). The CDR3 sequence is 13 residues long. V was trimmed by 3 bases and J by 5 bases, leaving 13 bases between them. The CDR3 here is CAWSLGGEETQYF. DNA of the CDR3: TGTGCCTGGAGCTTAGGTGGGGAGGAGACCCAGTACTTC. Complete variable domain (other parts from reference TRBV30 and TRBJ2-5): SQTIHQWPATLVQPVGSPLSLECTVEGTSNPNLYWYRQAAGRGLQLLFYSVGIGQISSEVPQNLSASRPQDRQFILSSKKLLLSDSGFYLCAWSLGGEETQYFGPGTRLLVL.

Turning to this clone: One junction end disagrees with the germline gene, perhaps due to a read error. Here the CDR3 reads CASSLDSQVPLF. CDR3 in DNA: TGTGCCAGCAGCCTTGACAGCCAGGTCCCACTTTTC. The rearrangement links TRBV11-2 to TRBJ2-6; D possibly corresponds to TRBD1 (5 bases). CDR3 length equals 12 residues. Germline values: CDR1 SGHAT, CDR2 FQNNGV.

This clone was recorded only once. The CDR3 region has the DNA TGTGCCAGCAGTGAATCGCTAGCGGGGGGTACCTACGAGCAGTACTTC. It encodes CASSESLAGGTYEQYF. The rearrangement links TRBV25-1 to TRBJ2-7, with 11 nucleotides matching TRBD2. CDR1 and CDR2 (germline): MGHDK, SYGVNS. The length of the CDR3 is 16 residues. J lost 2 bases, V lost 1 base, and 4 bases had no gene match.

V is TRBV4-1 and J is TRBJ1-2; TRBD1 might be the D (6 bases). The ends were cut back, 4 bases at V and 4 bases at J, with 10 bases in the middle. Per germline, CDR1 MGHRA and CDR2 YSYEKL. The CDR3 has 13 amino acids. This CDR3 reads CASSPQGPYGYTF. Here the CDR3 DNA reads TGCGCCAGCAGCCCACAGGGTCCCTATGGCTACACCTTC.

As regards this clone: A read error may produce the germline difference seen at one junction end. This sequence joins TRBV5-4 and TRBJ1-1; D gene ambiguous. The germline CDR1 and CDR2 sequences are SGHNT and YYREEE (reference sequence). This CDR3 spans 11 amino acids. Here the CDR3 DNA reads TGTGCCAGCAGCTTGGAGGAGATAGATTCCTTT. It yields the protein CASSLEEIDSF.

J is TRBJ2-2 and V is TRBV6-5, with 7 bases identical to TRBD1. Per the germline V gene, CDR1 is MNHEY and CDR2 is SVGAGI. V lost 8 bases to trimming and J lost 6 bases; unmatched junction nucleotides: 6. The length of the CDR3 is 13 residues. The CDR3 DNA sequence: TGTGCCAGCGGGGCAGGGGGACCCGGGGAGCTGTTTTTT. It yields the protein CASGAGGPGELFF.

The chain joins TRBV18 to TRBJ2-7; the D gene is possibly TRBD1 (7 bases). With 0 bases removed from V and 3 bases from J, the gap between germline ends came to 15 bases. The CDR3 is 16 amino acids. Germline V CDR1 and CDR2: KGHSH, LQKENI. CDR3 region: CASSPPAAGGIYEQYF. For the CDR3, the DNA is TGTGCCAGCTCACCACCGGCGGCAGGGGGGATCTACGAGCAGTACTTC.

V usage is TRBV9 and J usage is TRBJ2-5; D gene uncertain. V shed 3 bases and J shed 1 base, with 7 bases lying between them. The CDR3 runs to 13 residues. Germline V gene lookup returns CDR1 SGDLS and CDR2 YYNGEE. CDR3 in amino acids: CASSAPVQETQYF. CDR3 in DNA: TGTGCCAGCAGCGCCCCGGTCCAAGAGACCCAGTACTTC.

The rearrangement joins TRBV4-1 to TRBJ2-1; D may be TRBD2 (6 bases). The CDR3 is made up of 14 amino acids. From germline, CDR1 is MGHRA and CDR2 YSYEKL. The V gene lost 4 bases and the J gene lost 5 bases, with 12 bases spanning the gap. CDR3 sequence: CASSPPTRNNEQFF. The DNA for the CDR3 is TGCGCCAGCAGCCCCCCGACTAGAAACAATGAGCAGTTCTTC.

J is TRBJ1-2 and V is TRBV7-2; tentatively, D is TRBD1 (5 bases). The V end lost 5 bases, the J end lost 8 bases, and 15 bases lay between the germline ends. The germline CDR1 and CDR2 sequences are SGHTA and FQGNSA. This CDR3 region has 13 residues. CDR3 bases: TGTGCCAGCAGCCAAACGAAGGGGAGAGGCTACACCTTC. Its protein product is CASSQTKGRGYTF.

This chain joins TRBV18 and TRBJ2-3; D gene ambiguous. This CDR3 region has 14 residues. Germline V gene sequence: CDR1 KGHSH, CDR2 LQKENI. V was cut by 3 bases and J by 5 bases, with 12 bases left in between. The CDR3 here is CASSPRSAEDTQYF. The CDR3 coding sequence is TGTGCCAGCTCACCGAGATCGGCGGAAGATACGCAGTATTTT.

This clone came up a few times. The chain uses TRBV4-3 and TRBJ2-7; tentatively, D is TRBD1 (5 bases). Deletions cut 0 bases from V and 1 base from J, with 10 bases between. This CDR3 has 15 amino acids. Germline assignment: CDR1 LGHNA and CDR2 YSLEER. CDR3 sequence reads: CASSQDQGRSYEQYF. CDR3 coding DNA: TGCGCCAGCAGCCAAGATCAGGGTCGTTCCTACGAGCAGTACTTC.

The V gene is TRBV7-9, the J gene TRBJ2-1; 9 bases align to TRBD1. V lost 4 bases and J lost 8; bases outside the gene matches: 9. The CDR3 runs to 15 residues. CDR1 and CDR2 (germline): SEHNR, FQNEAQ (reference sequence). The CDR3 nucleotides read TGTGCCAGCAGCTCCAGACAGGGGGTGAAGGATGAGCAGTTCTTC. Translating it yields CASSSRQGVKDEQFF.

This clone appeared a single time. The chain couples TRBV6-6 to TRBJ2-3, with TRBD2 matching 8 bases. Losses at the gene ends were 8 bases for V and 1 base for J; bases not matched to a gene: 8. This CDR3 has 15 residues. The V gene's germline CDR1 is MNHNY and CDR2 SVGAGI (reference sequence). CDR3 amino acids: CASLLSGGGTDTQYF. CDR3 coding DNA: TGTGCCAGCCTACTGAGCGGGGGAGGCACAGATACGCAGTATTTT.

CDR3 coding DNA: TGTGCCAGCAGCTTAACGAGGGATTACAATGAGCAGTTCTTC. Encoded protein: CASSLTRDYNEQFF. This chain uses TRBV7-3 with TRBJ2-1; TRBD2 might be the D (5 bases). The CDR3 is made up of 14 amino acids. Trimming took off 0 bases at V and 4 bases at J, with 7 bases between the two ends. CDR1 is SGHTA and CDR2 is FQGTGA in the germline V gene.

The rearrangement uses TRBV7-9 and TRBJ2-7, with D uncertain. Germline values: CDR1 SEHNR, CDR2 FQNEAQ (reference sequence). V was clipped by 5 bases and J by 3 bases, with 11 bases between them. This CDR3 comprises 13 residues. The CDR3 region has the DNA TGTGCCAGCAGCCTAAGAAACCACTACGAGCAGTACGTC. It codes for CASSLRNHYEQYV.

CDR3 coding DNA: TGCGCCAGCAGCCAAGACAGGGCAGGGGCGTACGAGCAGTACTTC. This sequence encodes CASSQDRAGAYEQYF. The chain employs TRBV4-1 and TRBJ2-7, with D possibly being TRBD1 (6 bases). This CDR3 region has 15 residues. The V and J ends lost 0 bases and 4 bases respectively, with 13 bases between them. CDR1 MGHRA and CDR2 YSYEKL come from the germline V gene.

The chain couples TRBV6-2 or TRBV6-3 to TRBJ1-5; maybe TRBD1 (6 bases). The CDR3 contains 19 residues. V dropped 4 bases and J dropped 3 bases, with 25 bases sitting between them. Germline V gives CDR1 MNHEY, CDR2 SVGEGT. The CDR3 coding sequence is TGTGCCAGCAGTTTTGCGGAGGGGGGCTACCTGTACTACAATCAGCCCCAGCATTTT. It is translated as CASSFAEGGYLYYNQPQHF.

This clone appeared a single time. As DNA, the CDR3 is TGTGCCAGCTCACCACGCGAGTTCGCCAACGTCCTGACTTTC. It is translated as CASSPREFANVLTF. The V gene is TRBV18, the J gene TRBJ2-6; D unclear. V was pared by 1 base and J by 7 bases, with 8 bases between. Germline loops: CDR1 KGHSH, CDR2 LQKENI. CDR3 length: 14 residues.

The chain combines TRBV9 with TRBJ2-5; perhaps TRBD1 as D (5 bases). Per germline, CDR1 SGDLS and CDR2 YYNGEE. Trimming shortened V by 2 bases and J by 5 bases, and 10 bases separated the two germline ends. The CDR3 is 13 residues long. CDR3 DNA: TGTGCCAGCAGCGTGCCCCCAGGGGAGACCCAGTACTTC. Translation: CASSVPPGETQYF. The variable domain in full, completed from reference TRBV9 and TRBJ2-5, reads DSGVTQTPKHLITATGQRVTLRCSPRSGDLSVYWYQQSLDQGLQFLIQYYNGEERAKGNILERFSAQQFPDLHSELNLSSLELGDSALYFCASSVPPGETQYFGPGTRLLVL.